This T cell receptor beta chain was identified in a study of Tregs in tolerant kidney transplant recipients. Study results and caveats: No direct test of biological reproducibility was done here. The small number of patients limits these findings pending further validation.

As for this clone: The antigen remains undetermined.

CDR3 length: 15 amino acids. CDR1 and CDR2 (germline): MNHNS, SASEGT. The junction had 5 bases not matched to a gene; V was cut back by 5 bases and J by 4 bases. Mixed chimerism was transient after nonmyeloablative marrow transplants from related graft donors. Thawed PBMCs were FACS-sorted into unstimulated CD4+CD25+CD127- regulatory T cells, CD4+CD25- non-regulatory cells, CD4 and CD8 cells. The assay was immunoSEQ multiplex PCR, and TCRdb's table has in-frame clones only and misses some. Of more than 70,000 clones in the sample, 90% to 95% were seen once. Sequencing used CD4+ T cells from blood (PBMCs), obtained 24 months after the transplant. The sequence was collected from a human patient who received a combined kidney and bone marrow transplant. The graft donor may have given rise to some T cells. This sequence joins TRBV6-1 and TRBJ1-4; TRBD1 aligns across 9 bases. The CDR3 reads CASSLGTGRNEKLFF. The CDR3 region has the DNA TGTGCCAGCAGTCTAGGGACAGGGCGTAATGAAAAACTGTTTTTT.